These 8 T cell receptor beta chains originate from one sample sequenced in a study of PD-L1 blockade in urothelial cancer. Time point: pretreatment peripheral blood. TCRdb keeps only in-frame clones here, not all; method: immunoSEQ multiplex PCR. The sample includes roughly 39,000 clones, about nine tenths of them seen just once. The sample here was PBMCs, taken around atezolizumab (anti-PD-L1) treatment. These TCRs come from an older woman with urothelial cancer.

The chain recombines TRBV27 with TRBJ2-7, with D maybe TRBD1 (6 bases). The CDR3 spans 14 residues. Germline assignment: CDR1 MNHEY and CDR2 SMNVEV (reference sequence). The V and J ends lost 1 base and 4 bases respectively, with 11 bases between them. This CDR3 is CASSLFGQGYEQYF. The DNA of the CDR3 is TGTGCCAGCAGTTTATTTGGGCAGGGGTACGAGCAGTACTTC.

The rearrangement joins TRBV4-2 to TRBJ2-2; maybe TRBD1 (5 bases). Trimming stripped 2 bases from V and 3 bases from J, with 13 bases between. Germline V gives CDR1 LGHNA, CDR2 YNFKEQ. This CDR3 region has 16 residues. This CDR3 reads CASSQHILQDTGELFF. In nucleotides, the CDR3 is TGTGCCAGCAGCCAACATATCTTACAGGACACCGGGGAGCTGTTTTTT.

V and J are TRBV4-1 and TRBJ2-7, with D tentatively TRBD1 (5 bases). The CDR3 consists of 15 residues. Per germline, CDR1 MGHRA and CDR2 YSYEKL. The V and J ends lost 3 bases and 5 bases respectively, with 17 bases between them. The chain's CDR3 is CASSQETDRQDEQYF. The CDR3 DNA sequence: TGCGCCAGCAGCCAGGAGACAGACCGGCAGGACGAGCAGTACTTC.

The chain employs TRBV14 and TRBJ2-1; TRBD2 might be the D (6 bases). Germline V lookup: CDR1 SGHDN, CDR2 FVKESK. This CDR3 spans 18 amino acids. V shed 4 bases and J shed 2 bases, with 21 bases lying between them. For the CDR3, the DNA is TGTGCCAGCAGCCTGCGAACGGACTACCCAGGCCCCTACAATGAGCAGTTCTTC. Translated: CASSLRTDYPGPYNEQFF.

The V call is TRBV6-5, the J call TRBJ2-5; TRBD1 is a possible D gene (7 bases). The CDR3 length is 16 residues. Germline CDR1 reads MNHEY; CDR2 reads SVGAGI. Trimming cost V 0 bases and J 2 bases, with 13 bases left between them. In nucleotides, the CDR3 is TGTGCCAGCAGTTACTCGCCGACAGGGAGGCAAGAGACCCAGTACTTC. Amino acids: CASSYSPTGRQETQYF.

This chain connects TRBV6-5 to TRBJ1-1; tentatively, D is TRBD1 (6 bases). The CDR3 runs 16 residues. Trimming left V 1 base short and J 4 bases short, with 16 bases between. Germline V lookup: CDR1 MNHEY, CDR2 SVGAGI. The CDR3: CASSYWGQGFRTEAFF. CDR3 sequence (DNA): TGTGCCAGCAGTTACTGGGGTCAGGGGTTTCGCACTGAAGCTTTCTTT.

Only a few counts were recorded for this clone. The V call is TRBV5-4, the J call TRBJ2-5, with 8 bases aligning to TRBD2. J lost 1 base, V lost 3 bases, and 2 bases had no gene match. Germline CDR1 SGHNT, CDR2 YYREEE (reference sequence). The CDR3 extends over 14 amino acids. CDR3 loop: CASSSAGGQETQYF. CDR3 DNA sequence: TGTGCCAGCAGCTCGGCGGGAGGCCAAGAGACCCAGTACTTC.

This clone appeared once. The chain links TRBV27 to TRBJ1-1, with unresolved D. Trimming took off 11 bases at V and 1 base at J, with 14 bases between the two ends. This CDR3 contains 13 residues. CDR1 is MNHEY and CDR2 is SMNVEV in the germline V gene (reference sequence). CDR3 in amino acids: CAYFIRRNTEAFF. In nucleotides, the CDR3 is TGTGCCTATTTTATCCGGAGGAACACTGAAGCTTTCTTT.